Listed below are T cell receptor beta chains from one sample, sequenced in a study of cytomegalovirus exposure and HLA in healthy donors. Generated by immunoSEQ multiplex PCR, the TCRdb table keeps only in-frame clones and is missing some. This table holds around 130,000 clones, 60% to 80% found once. Input material: PBMCs. Receptors were obtained from a man between 45 and 60 years old in good health and CMV-seronegative. CDR3s include the opening cysteine and the closing phenylalanine or tryptophan. Each record gives: clone size, V gene, CDR3 protein. A row's size may be missing; if present it is once, few, many or a size class.

clone size: once
V gene: TRBV2
CDR3 protein: CASKTGTGEFSGANVLTF

clone size: .
V gene: TRBV10-1
CDR3 protein: CASSESTWSGRTGELFF

clone size: .
V gene: TRBV4-1
CDR3 protein: CASSQELGGVNSNQPQHF

clone size: .
V gene: TRBV18
CDR3 protein: CASSPPSADTEAFF

clone size: .
V gene: TRBV6-5
CDR3 protein: CASSPRARGHYEQYF

clone size: .
V gene: TRBV12-5
CDR3 protein: CASGTTTGTGGVNEQFF

clone size: .
V gene: TRBV6-5
CDR3 protein: CASSRTASYGYTF

clone size: .
V gene: TRBV9
CDR3 protein: CASSSLGTGESNSPLHF

clone size: .
V gene: TRBV6-1
CDR3 protein: CASSAGLNYGYTF

clone size: .
V gene: TRBV5-1
CDR3 protein: CASSLAKRAGNEQYF

clone size: .
V gene: TRBV4-1
CDR3 protein: CASSRDYGTDTQYF

clone size: .
V gene: TRBV10-1
CDR3 protein: CASSPHGNLYGYTF

clone size: .
V gene: TRBV6-6
CDR3 protein: CASSYYRNQPQHF

clone size: .
V gene: TRBV7-8
CDR3 protein: CASSPTGLAHNEQFF

clone size: .
V gene: TRBV4-1
CDR3 protein: CASSQVGPGGYEQYF

clone size: few
V gene: TRBV27
CDR3 protein: CASSLRQGFEAFF

clone size: .
V gene: TRBV11-2
CDR3 protein: CASRVGAGEKLFF

clone size: .
V gene: TRBV11-2
CDR3 protein: CASSFVSGNTEAFF

clone size: .
V gene: TRBV6-5
CDR3 protein: CASSYWGTPGVEQFF

clone size: .
V gene: TRBV10-3
CDR3 protein: CAIMRDSLSGNTIYF

clone size: few
V gene: TRBV5-1
CDR3 protein: CASSLGTGVGLSYNEQFF

clone size: .
V gene: TRBV6-6
CDR3 protein: CASSYSKLMNTEAFF

clone size: .
V gene: TRBV7-9
CDR3 protein: CASSPGLAGDTQYF

clone size: .
V gene: TRBV7-2
CDR3 protein: CASSSTLAELTQYF

clone size: .
V gene: TRBV29-1
CDR3 protein: CSVEDGVREQYF

clone size: .
V gene: TRBV5-1
CDR3 protein: CASSLAAGREEETQYF

clone size: once
V gene: TRBV25-1
CDR3 protein: CASSREVAPDTGELFF

clone size: few
V gene: TRBV28
CDR3 protein: CASSLAGRRDQPQHF

clone size: .
V gene: TRBV5-1
CDR3 protein: CASSQDRVYTYNEQFF

clone size: .
V gene: TRBV11-2
CDR3 protein: CASSLGAVTEAFF

clone size: .
V gene: TRBV7-2
CDR3 protein: CASSFGTSQFF

clone size: .
V gene: TRBV9
CDR3 protein: CASSVGGQTYEQYF

clone size: .
V gene: TRBV5-1
CDR3 protein: CASSLVGINHNEQFF

clone size: .
V gene: TRBV10-2
CDR3 protein: CASRDNYEQYF

clone size: .
V gene: TRBV9
CDR3 protein: CASSAGYNEQFF

clone size: .
V gene: TRBV5-1
CDR3 protein: CASSPRDRTDTQYF

clone size: .
V gene: TRBV7-6
CDR3 protein: CASSPRQGRTGGELFF

clone size: .
V gene: TRBV10-1
CDR3 protein: CASSSGSHEQYF

clone size: once
V gene: TRBV11-2
CDR3 protein: CASRAGANTEAFF

clone size: few
V gene: TRBV19
CDR3 protein: CASSIWDRGNNQPQHF

clone size: .
V gene: TRBV19
CDR3 protein: CASRPQVAHTEAFF